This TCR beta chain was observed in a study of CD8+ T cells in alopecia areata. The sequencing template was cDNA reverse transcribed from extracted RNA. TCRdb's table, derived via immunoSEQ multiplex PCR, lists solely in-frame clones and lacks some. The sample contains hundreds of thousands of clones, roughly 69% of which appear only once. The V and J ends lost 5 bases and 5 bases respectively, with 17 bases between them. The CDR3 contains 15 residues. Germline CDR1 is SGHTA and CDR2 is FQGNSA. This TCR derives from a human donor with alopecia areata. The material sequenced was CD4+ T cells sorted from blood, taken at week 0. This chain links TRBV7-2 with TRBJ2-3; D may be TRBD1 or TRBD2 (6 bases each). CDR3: CASSPYGGSLDTQYF. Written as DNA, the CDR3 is TGTGCCAGCAGCCCATACGGGGGCTCCCTAGATACGCAGTATTTT.